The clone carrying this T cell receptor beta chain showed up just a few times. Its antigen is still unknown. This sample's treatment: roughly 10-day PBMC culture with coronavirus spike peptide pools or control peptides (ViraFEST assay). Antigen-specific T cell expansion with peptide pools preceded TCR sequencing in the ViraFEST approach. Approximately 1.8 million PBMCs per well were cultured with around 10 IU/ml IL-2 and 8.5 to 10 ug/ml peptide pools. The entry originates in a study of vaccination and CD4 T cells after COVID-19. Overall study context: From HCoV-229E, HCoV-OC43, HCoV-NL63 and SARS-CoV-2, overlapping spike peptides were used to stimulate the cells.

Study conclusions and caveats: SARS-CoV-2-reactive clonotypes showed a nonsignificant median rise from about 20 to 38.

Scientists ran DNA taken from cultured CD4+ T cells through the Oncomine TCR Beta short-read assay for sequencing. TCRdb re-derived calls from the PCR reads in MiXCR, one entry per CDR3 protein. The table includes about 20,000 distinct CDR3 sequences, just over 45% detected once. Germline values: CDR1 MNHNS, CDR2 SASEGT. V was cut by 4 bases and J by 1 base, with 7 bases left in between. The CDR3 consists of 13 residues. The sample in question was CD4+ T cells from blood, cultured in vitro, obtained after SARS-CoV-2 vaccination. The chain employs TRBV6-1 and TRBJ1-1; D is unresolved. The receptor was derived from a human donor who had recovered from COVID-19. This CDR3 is CASSASGNTEAFF. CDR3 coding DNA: TGTGCCAGCAGTGCCTCAGGGAACACTGAAGCTTTCTTT.